The 18 T cell receptor beta chains reported below all come from one sample, sequenced in a study of blood T cell repertoires in COVID-19. The repertoire was sequenced with immunoSEQ multiplex PCR; TCRdb's copy has only in-frame clones and lacks some. The sample contains 200,000 to 250,000 clones, 70% to 85% of which appear only once. The sequenced sample consisted of PBMCs or T cells enriched from blood (not recorded which). The receptors here all came from a woman aged 60-70 years who had recovered from COVID-19.

The chain has TRBV5-1 and TRBJ2-3; TRBD2 aligns across 8 bases. The germline V gene has CDR1 SGHRS and CDR2 YFSETQ. CDR3 size: 15 residues. V lost 6 bases, J lost 0 bases, and 6 bases stayed unmatched. CDR3 residues: CASMRLATSTDTQYF. As DNA, the CDR3 is TGCGCCAGCATGCGACTAGCGACTAGCACAGATACGCAGTATTTT. The full variable domain, in which reference TRBV5-1 and TRBJ2-3 provide the parts outside the CDR3, is KAGVTQTPRYLIKTRGQQVTLSCSPISGHRSVSWYQQTPGQGLQFLFEYFSETQRNKGNFPGRFSGRQFSNSRSEMNVSTLELGDSALYLCASMRLATSTDTQYFGPGTRLTVL.

This rearrangement joins TRBV7-8 to TRBJ2-2; tentatively, D is TRBD2 (7 bases). CDR1 and CDR2 from the germline V gene are SGHVS and FQNEAQ. The CDR3 loop spans 16 amino acids. V lost 4 bases to trimming and J lost 2 bases, with 14 bases between them. The CDR3 loop reads CASSSGGTFNTGELFF. The CDR3 DNA reads TGTGCCAGCAGCTCCGGGGGGACATTTAACACCGGGGAGCTGTTTTTT.

The chain couples TRBV6-2 or TRBV6-3 to TRBJ2-6, with TRBD2 identical over 9 bases. CDR1 is MNHEY, CDR2 SVGEGT, per germline. There are 21 residues in the CDR3. Trimming took 2 bases from V and 0 from J; bases not matched to a gene: 14. This chain's CDR3 is CASSYPVGAGGPTSGANVLTF. DNA for the CDR3: TGTGCCAGCAGTTACCCCGTTGGAGCGGGGGGTCCCACCTCTGGGGCCAACGTCCTGACTTTC.

CDR3 sequence: CASSPLAGRSYNEQFF. The CDR3 coding sequence is TGTGCCAGCAGTCCCCTAGCGGGCCGCTCCTACAATGAGCAGTTCTTC. The rearrangement joins TRBV6-6 to TRBJ2-1; the match to TRBD2 covers 8 bases. V lost 5 bases to trimming and J lost 0 bases; unmatched junction nucleotides: 6. Germline values: CDR1 MNHNY, CDR2 SVGAGI (reference sequence). CDR3 size: 16 residues.

This clone has more than one count but fewer than ten. The chain links TRBV11-3 to TRBJ1-5, with D possibly TRBD1 on 5 matching bases. Germline V gene sequence: CDR1 SGHNT, CDR2 YENEEA. V gave up 0 bases and J gave up 3 bases, with 6 bases separating them. This CDR3 is built from 14 residues. Here the CDR3 DNA reads TGTGCCAGCAGCTTAGAACAGGTCAATCAGCCCCAGCATTTT. This codes for CASSLEQVNQPQHF.

This clone was seen a few times. This chain joins TRBV6-1 and TRBJ1-6, with D uncertain. CDR3 size: 15 residues. Per germline, CDR1 MNHNS and CDR2 SASEGT. Trimming took 1 base from V and 7 from J, leaving 11 bases between them. As DNA, the CDR3 is TGTGCCAGCAGTGAAGGTTGGGCACAGAATTCACCCCTCCACTTT. Translated: CASSEGWAQNSPLHF.

The V and J genes are TRBV29-1 and TRBJ2-7; TRBD2 agrees at 9 bases. V was clipped by 4 bases and J by 2 bases; unmatched bases: 9. The germline CDR1 and CDR2 sequences are SQVTM and ANQGSEA. This CDR3 comprises 15 residues. CDR3 bases: TGCAGCGTTGTCGGTTATGGCGGGAGGGCCTACGAGCAGTACTTC. Translating gives CSVVGYGGRAYEQYF.

This chain connects TRBV6-5 to TRBJ1-2; possible D gene TRBD1, 5 bases. The CDR3 totals 15 residues. Per the germline V gene, CDR1 is MNHEY and CDR2 is SVGAGI. Deletions cut 5 bases from V and 5 bases from J, with 18 bases between. DNA of the CDR3: TGTGCCAGCAGTCGACTTGGGGCGCAGGCGTATGGCTACACCTTC. Amino acids: CASSRLGAQAYGYTF.

The V and J genes are TRBV7-2 and TRBJ1-2, with 7 bases that match TRBD1. Germline lookup yields CDR1 SGHTA and CDR2 FQGNSA. CDR3 length: 15 residues. The V gene end was trimmed by 2 bases and the J gene end by 6 bases; junction bases not matched to a gene: 9. The chain's CDR3 is CASSLSQTGTDGYTF. CDR3 nucleotides: TGTGCCAGCAGCTTATCCCAGACAGGGACCGATGGCTACACCTTC.

CDR3 protein: CASTGELPGNTIYF. In DNA, the CDR3 is TGTGCCAGTACAGGGGAACTCCCTGGAAACACCATATATTTT. The J gene is TRBJ1-3, the V gene TRBV19; tentatively, D is TRBD1 (6 bases). The germline CDR1 and CDR2 sequences are LNHDA and SQIVND (reference sequence). V shed 7 bases and J shed 2 bases, with 12 bases lying between them. The CDR3 covers 14 residues.

The CDR3 spells CASSLKGGNYNEQFF. CDR3 DNA sequence: TGTGCCAGCAGCTTGAAAGGCGGGAACTACAATGAGCAGTTCTTC. The V gene is TRBV5-4, the J gene TRBJ2-1; D perhaps matches TRBD2 (6 bases). V shed 1 base and J shed 3 bases, with 11 bases lying between them. This CDR3 has 15 residues. Germline assignment: CDR1 SGHNT and CDR2 YYREEE (reference sequence).

CDR3 amino acids: CASSFAQGGSYTF. The CDR3, as DNA: TGTGCCAGCAGTTTCGCTCAGGGTGGTAGCTACACCTTC. The gene calls are TRBV12-3 or TRBV12-4 and TRBJ1-2; possibly TRBD1 for D (5 bases). The CDR3 is 13 amino acids. Trimming left V 3 bases short and J 9 bases short, with 14 bases between.

This clone was seen a handful of times. The gene calls are TRBV4-1 and TRBJ1-3, with D uncertain. V lost 0 bases, J lost 4 bases, and 16 bases lay in between. The CDR3 runs 17 residues. CDR1 MGHRA and CDR2 YSYEKL come from the germline V gene. The CDR3 DNA sequence: TGCGCCAGCAGCCAAGAGAGTGCGGCGGTATCAGGAAACACCATATATTTT. This codes for CASSQESAAVSGNTIYF.

The rearrangement links TRBV7-2 to TRBJ2-7; tentative D call: TRBD2 (7 bases). The CDR3 is made up of 16 amino acids. Germline CDR1 is SGHTA and CDR2 is FQGNSA. V gave up 5 bases and J gave up 5 bases, with 22 bases separating them. The CDR3: CASSIKAVVGGHEQYF. The CDR3 nucleotides are TGTGCCAGCAGCATTAAAGCGGTGGTGGGGGGGCACGAGCAGTACTTC.

The V and J genes are TRBV7-9 and TRBJ2-7; tentative D call: TRBD1 (5 bases). The CDR3 extends over 14 amino acids. V dropped 5 bases and J dropped 1 base, with 12 bases sitting between them. CDR1 is SEHNR and CDR2 is FQNEAQ in the germline V gene (reference sequence). The CDR3 here is CASSDRGFSYEQYF. The CDR3 region has the DNA TGTGCCAGCAGCGACAGAGGTTTTTCCTACGAGCAGTACTTC.

The chain has TRBV6-2 or TRBV6-3 and TRBJ1-1; the match to TRBD1 covers 9 bases. Germline loops: CDR1 MNHEY, CDR2 SVGEGT. The CDR3 length is 20 residues. The V and J ends lost 6 bases and 1 base, in that order; junction bases with no gene match: 21. CDR3 sequence reads: CASSNAPDSYRGRGNTEAFF. The CDR3, as DNA: TGTGCCAGCAGCAACGCCCCCGACTCGTACAGGGGGCGCGGGAACACTGAAGCTTTCTTT.

The J gene is TRBJ1-6, the V gene TRBV6-6; D might be TRBD1 (5 bases). Trimming shortened V by 3 bases and J by 5 bases, and 8 bases separated the two germline ends. This CDR3 contains 14 residues. Germline V gives CDR1 MNHNY, CDR2 SVGAGI (reference sequence). CDR3 region: CASSYGGDNSPLHF. In DNA, the CDR3 is TGTGCCAGCAGTTATGGGGGGGATAATTCACCCCTCCACTTT.

The sample holds a few counts of this clone. V usage is TRBV9 and J usage is TRBJ2-3, with TRBD2 matching over 10 bases. J gave up 4 bases and V 0 bases, and 5 bases lay outside the gene matches. Germline V gene lookup returns CDR1 SGDLS and CDR2 YYNGEE. The CDR3 extends over 16 amino acids. CDR3 DNA sequence: TGTGCCAGCAGCGTAGAGCGGGGGGGTGGTGCAGATACGCAGTATTTT. This encodes CASSVERGGGADTQYF.